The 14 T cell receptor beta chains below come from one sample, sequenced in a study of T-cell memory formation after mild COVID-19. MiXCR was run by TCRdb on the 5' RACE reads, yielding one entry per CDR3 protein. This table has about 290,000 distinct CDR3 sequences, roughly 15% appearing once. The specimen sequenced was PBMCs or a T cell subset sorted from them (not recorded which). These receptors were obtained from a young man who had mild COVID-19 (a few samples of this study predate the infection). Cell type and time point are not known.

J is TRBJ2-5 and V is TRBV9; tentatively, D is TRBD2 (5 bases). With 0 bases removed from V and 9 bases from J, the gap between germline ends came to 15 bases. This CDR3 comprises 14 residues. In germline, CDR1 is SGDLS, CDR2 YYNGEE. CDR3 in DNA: TGTGCCAGCAGCGTAGAGGGCCAGCTCGGGGCCCAGTACTTC. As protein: CASSVEGQLGAQYF.

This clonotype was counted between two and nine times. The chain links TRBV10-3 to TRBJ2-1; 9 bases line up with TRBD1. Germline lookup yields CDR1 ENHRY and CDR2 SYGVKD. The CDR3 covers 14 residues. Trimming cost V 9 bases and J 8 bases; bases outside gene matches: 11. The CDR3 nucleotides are TGTGCCATGAGGCCGGGACAGGGACAGCATGAGCAGTTCTTC. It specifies CAMRPGQGQHEQFF.

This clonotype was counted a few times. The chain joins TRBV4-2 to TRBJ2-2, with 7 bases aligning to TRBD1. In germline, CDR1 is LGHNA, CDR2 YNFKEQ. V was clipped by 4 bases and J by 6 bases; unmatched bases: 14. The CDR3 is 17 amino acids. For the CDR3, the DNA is TGTGCCAGCAGCCCACGAACCGGGACAGAAACACCCGGGGAGCTGTTTTTT. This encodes CASSPRTGTETPGELFF.

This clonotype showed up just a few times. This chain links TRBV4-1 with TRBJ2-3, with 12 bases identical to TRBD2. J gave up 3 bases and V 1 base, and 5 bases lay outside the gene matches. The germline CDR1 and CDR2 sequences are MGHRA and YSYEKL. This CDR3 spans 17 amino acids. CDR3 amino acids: CASSQGLAGEMTDTQYF. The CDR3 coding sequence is TGCGCCAGCAGCCAAGGACTAGCGGGGGAGATGACAGATACGCAGTATTTT.

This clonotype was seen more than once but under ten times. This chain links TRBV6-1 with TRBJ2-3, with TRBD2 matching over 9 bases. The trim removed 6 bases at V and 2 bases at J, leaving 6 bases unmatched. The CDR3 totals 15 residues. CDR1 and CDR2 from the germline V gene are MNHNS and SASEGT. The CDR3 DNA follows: TGTGCCAGCAGCCGAGCGGGGGGAATCACAGATACGCAGTATTTT. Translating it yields CASSRAGGITDTQYF.

CDR3 in DNA: TGTGCCAGCAGCTTAGGGACGAACAGGGGGCTGAGCGAGCAGTACTTC. Translated: CASSLGTNRGLSEQYF. The J gene is TRBJ2-7, the V gene TRBV7-9; 9 positions match TRBD1. CDR3 length: 16 amino acids. Per the germline V gene, CDR1 is SEHNR and CDR2 is FQNEAQ (reference sequence). The V segment lost 1 base and the J segment 6 bases; nucleotides outside the gene matches: 10.

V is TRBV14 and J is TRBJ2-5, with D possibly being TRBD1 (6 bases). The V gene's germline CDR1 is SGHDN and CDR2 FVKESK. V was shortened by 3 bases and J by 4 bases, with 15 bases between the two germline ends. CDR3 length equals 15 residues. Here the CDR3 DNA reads TGTGCCAGCAGCCAGAACAGGGTATCCCGAGAGACCCAGTACTTC. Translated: CASSQNRVSRETQYF. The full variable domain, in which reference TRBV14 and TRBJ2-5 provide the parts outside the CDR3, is EAGVTQFPSHSVIEKGQTVTLRCDPISGHDNLYWYRRVMGKEIKFLLHFVKESKQDESGMPNNRFLAERTGGTYSTLKVQPAELEDSGVYFCASSQNRVSRETQYFGPGTRLLVL.

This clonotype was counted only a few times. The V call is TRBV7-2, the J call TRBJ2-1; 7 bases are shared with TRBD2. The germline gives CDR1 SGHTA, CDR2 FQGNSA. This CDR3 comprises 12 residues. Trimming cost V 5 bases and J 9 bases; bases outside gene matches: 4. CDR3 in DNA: TGTGCCAGCAGCCCCTGGGGGGGTGAGCAGTTCTTC. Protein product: CASSPWGGEQFF.

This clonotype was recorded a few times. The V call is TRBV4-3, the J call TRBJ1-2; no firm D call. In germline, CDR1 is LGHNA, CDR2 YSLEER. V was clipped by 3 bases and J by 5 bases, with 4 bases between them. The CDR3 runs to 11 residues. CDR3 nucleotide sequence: TGCGCCAGCAGCCATGAATATGGCTACACCTTC. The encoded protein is CASSHEYGYTF.

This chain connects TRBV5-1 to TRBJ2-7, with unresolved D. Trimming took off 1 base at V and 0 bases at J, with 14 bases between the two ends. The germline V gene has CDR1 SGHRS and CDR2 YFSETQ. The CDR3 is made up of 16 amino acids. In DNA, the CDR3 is TGCGCCAGCAGCTTGTTAGGCGCCGTTCTCTCCTACGAGCAGTACTTC. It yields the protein CASSLLGAVLSYEQYF.

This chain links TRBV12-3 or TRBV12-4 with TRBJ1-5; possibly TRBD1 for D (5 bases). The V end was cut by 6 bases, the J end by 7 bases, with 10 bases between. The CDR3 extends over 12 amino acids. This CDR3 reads CASRGDRQPQHF. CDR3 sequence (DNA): TGTGCCAGCAGGGGGGATAGGCAGCCCCAGCATTTT.

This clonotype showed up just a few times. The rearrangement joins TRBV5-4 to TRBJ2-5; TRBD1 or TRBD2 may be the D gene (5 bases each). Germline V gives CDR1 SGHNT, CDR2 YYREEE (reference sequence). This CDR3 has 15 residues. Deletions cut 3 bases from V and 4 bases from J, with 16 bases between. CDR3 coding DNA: TGTGCCAGCAGCTGGTCGGGGCGGGTACGAGAGACCCAGTACTTC. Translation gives CASSWSGRVRETQYF.

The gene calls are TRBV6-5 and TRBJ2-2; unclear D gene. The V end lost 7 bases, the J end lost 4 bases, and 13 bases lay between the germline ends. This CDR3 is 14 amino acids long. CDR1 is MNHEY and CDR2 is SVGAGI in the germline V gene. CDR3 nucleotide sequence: TGTGCCAGCACCATAGGGCCGTTCACCGGGGAGCTGTTTTTT. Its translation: CASTIGPFTGELFF.

The CDR3 nucleotides read TGCGCCAGTGGCTTAAGGGGGGAAGAGACCCAGTACTTC. Translated: CASGLRGEETQYF. This chain links TRBV10-1 with TRBJ2-5; D possibly uses TRBD1 or TRBD2 (6 bases each). Looked up from germline, CDR1 is WNHNN and CDR2 is SYGVQD (reference sequence). V gave up 9 bases and J gave up 3 bases, with 14 bases separating them. This CDR3 spans 13 amino acids.